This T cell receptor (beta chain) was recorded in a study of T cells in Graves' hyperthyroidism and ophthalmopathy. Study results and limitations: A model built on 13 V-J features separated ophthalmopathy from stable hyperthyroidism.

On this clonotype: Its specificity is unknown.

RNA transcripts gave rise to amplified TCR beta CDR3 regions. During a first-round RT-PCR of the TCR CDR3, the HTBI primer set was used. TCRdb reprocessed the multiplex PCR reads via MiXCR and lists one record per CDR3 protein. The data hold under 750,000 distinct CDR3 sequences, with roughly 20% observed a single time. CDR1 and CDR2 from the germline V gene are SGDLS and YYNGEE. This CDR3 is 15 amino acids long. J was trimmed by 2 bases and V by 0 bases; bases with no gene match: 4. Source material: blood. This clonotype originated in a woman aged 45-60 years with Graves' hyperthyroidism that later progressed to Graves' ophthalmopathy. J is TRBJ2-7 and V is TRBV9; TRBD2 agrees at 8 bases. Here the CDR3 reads CASSVEPAGAYEQYF. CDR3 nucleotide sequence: TGTGCCAGCAGCGTAGAACCAGCGGGGGCCTACGAGCAGTACTTC.